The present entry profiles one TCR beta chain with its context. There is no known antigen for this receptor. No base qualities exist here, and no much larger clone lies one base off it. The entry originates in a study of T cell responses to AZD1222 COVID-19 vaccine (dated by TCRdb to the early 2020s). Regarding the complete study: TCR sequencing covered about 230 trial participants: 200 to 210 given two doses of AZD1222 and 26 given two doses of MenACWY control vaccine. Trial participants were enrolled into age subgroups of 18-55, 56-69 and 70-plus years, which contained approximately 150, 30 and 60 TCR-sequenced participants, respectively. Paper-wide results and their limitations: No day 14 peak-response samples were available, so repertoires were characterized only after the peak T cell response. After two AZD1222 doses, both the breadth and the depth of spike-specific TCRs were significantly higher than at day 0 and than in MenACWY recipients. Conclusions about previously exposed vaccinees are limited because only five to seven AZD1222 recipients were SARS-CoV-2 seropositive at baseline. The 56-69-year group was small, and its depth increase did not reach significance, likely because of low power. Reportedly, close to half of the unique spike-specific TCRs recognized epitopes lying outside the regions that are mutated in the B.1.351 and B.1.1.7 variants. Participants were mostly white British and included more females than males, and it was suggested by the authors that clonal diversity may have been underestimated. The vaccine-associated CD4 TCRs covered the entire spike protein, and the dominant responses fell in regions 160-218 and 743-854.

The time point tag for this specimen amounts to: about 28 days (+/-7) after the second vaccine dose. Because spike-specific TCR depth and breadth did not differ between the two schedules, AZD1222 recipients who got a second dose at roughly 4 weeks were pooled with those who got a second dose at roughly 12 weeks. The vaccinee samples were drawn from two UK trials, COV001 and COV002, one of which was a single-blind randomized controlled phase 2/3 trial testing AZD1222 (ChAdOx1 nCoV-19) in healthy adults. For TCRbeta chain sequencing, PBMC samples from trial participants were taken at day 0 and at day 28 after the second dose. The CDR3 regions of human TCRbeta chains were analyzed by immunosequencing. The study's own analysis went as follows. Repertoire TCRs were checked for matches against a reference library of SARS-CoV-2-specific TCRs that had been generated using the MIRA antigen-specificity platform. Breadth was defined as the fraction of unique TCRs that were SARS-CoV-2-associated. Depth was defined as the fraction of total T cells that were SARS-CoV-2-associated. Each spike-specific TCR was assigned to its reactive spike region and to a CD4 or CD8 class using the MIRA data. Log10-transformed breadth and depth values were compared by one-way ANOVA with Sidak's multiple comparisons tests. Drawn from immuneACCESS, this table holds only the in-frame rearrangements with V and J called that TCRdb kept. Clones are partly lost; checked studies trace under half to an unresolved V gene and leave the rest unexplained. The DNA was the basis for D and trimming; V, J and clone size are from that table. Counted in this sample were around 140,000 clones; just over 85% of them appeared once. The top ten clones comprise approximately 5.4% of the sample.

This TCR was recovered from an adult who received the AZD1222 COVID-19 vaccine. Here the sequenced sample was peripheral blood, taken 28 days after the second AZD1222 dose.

The CDR3 here reads CASSPPPPEKLFF. The DNA sequence is TGTGCCAGCAGCCCCCCCCCGCCCGAAAAACTGTTTTTT. Here the chain combines TRBV7-9 and TRBJ1-4, with the D gene too uncertain to name. According to the germline V gene (reference sequence), CDR1 reads SEHNR and CDR2 reads FQNEAQ. The CDR3 runs 13 residues from the cysteine to the phenylalanine. Just the 39-base CDR3 DNA is kept, in frame starting at base 1. Relative to germline, V is 5 bases shorter and J is 8 bases shorter, with 12 bases between their ends.